This T cell receptor beta chain was profiled in a study of cytomegalovirus exposure and HLA in healthy donors. Study-wide results and caveats: TCR beta chain V- and J-gene trimming was linked, in a later analysis, to a missense variant in DCLRE1C. The study flagged around 150 TCR beta chains as cytomegalovirus-associated.

In germline, CDR1 is SEHNR, CDR2 FQNEAQ (reference sequence). The CDR3 is made up of 14 amino acids. 60 Vbeta and 13 Jbeta primers were used in PCR. This table comes from immunoSEQ multiplex PCR, and its TCRdb copy is limited to in-frame clones, with some not included. The table has some 28,000 clones, less than 70% seen once. On this clone: The antigen is undetermined.

The sequenced material came from PBMCs. This sequence originates from a male donor in good health and CMV-seropositive. The chain combines TRBV7-9 with TRBJ1-3, with D maybe TRBD1 (6 bases). The CDR3 bases are TGTGGGGCGCCAGGGGAACCCGCCGGAAACACCATATATTTT. Residues: CGAPGEPAGNTIYF.